Listed below are T cell receptor beta chains from one sample, sequenced in a study of CD8+CD57+ T cells in acquired aplastic anemia. One entry per CDR3 protein, called by TCRdb with MiXCR from the reads. The sample has more than 250,000 distinct CDR3 sequences; around 60% are singletons. The sequencing sample was made of sorted CD4+, CD8+, or CD8+CD57+ T cells (not recorded which) from PBMCs. The receptors were sampled from a human donor with severe aplastic anemia or a healthy control (not recorded which). Both conserved end residues are part of each CDR3. The D gene is left open where the match is weak.

CDR3aa	len	v_gene	j_gene	d_gene
CATSETRGAQETQYF	15	TRBV24-1	TRBJ2-5	NA
CASIIESYTGELSF	14	TRBV2	TRBJ2-2	NA
CSVERQGAKDGYTF	14	TRBV29-1	TRBJ1-2	TRBD1
CSATSGRVRNTIYF	14	TRBV20-1	TRBJ1-3	NA
CAIRQGGNTEAFF	13	TRBV10-3	TRBJ1-1	NA
CASSVTENTKAFF	13	TRBV12-5	TRBJ1-1	NA
CATNQGVGSNYGYTF	15	TRBV19	TRBJ1-2	TRBD1
CASSGARGNTIYF	13	TRBV2	TRBJ1-3	NA
CASSRDTSYNEQFF	14	TRBV2	TRBJ2-1	NA
CASSLERGDTEAFF	14	TRBV9	TRBJ1-1	NA
CASSVTGTYEQYF	13	TRBV19	TRBJ2-7	NA
CASSDQLPKTQYF	13	TRBV7-7	TRBJ2-5	NA
CASSYHRDSSGNTIYF	16	TRBV2	TRBJ1-3	TRBD1
CASSDGSALNTEDFF	15	TRBV2	TRBJ1-1	NA
CASSSYNQPQHF	12	TRBV19	TRBJ1-5	NA
CASSPSRVWYEQYF	14	TRBV18	TRBJ2-7	NA
CASSQDSRGNYGYTF	15	TRBV3-1	TRBJ1-2	NA
CASSGADEQYF	11	TRBV5-1	TRBJ2-7	NA
CATSRGQANSPLHF	14	TRBV15	TRBJ1-6	TRBD1
CASSTEGGPLNTGELFF	17	TRBV19	TRBJ2-2	NA
CASRSQEVLAKNIQYF	16	TRBV2	TRBJ2-4	NA
CASSFSGGPSVDIYF	15	TRBV7-9	TRBJ1-3	NA
CASSSGTRYNEQFF	14	TRBV19	TRBJ2-1	NA
CSAREMNTGELFF	13	TRBV20-1	TRBJ2-2	NA
CASSLGPTDGKTQYF	15	TRBV5-1	TRBJ2-5	NA
CSVEGIGGADTQYF	14	TRBV29-1	TRBJ2-3	NA
CASSGWTGALTSGANVLTF	19	TRBV25-1	TRBJ2-6	TRBD1
CASSDLSGYTF	11	TRBV25-1	TRBJ1-2	NA
CASTDVGTGGGETQYF	16	TRBV5-7	TRBJ2-5	TRBD1
CASSLVGQQNTEAFF	15	TRBV7-3	TRBJ1-1	NA
CASSTGRRPTEAFF	14	TRBV7-9	TRBJ1-1	NA
CASRNRDEQYF	11	TRBV25-1	TRBJ2-7	NA
CASSQDGTGELFF	13	TRBV3-1	TRBJ2-2	NA
CASSQRSSYEQYF	13	TRBV3-1	TRBJ2-7	NA
CASLTGLNTEAFF	13	TRBV5-6	TRBJ1-1	NA
CATSPGRADTQYF	13	TRBV24-1	TRBJ2-3	TRBD2
CASSSGQGSSYNEQFF	16	TRBV11-2	TRBJ2-1	TRBD1
CAISESIGSGNTIYF	15	TRBV10-3	TRBJ1-3	NA
CSAREGDSNQPQHF	14	TRBV20-1	TRBJ1-5	NA
CASSLRANSYEQYF	14	TRBV7-2	TRBJ2-7	NA
CASSDPLLVETQYF	14	TRBV25-1	TRBJ2-5	NA
CSARNPDRAGNEKLFF	16	TRBV20-1	TRBJ1-4	TRBD1
CASSISSGFNEQFF	14	TRBV19	TRBJ2-1	NA
CATGPEGYSNQPQHF	15	TRBV4-2	TRBJ1-5	NA
CASSESAGYYGYTF	14	TRBV2	TRBJ1-2	NA
CASSHKTDIPYEQYF	15	TRBV28	TRBJ2-7	NA
CSVGGGGYYEQYF	13	TRBV29-1	TRBJ2-7	NA
CASSLGVKGEQFF	13	TRBV12-3/TRBV12-4	TRBJ2-1	NA